The source of this T cell receptor beta chain is a study of blood T cell repertoires in COVID-19. Study information: Sources were T cells, B-cell-depleted T cells, or PBMCs; the material itself was cDNA or gDNA.

As handled by the study authors: Amplified reference gene primers provided the basis for estimating nucleated cell counts. Clones were sequenced by immunoSEQ multiplex PCR, and TCRdb holds only the in-frame ones, with some missing. V, J and clone size were drawn from that table, and D and trimming were deduced from the DNA. The table has over 50,000 clones, about nine tenths seen once. This CDR3 contains 13 residues. The trim removed 6 bases at V and 3 bases at J, leaving 0 bases unmatched. From germline, CDR1 is SQVTM and CDR2 ANQGSEA. Sequencing input: peripheral blood. The clonotype was recovered from a human donor with active COVID-19. The donor label of this sample is uncertain. The chain employs TRBV29-1 and TRBJ2-3; TRBD2 matches at 13 bases. CDR3: CSVLAGGTDTQYF. CDR3 DNA sequence: TGCAGCGTACTAGCGGGGGGGACAGATACGCAGTATTTT.